This TCR beta chain was identified in a study of post-analysis software for immune sequencing data. Unique molecular identifiers were present in the TCR beta cDNA libraries. With 1 to 10 million T cells as the source, 450,000 to 600,000 cDNA molecules resulted. TCRdb re-analysed the PCR reads in MiXCR, keeping a single row per CDR3 protein. In the table there are under 200,000 distinct CDR3 sequences, 29% of which are singletons. Study-wide points: Included in a set of about five TRBV segments more frequent in patients than controls were TRBV5-6, TRBV5-1 and TRBV20-1.

V lost 6 bases to trimming and J lost 0 bases; unmatched junction nucleotides: 3. Germline CDR1 MDHEN, CDR2 SYDVKM. The CDR3 consists of 15 residues. This clonotype was picked up a small number of times. Its specificity is unknown. The sample taken for sequencing was blood. The V call is TRBV28, the J call TRBJ2-1, with 9 positions matching TRBD1. The sequence was collected from a girl under 18 with multiple sclerosis. CDR3 DNA: TGTGCCAGCAGCTGGGACAGGGACTCCTACAATGAGCAGTTCTTC. It codes for CASSWDRDSYNEQFF. Complete variable domain (other parts from reference TRBV28 and TRBJ2-1): DVKVTQSSRYLVKRTGEKVFLECVQDMDHENMFWYRQDPGLGLRLIYFSYDVKMKEKGDIPEGYSVSREKKERFSLILESASTNQTSMYLCASSWDRDSYNEQFFGPGTRLTVL.